One T cell receptor (beta chain) is described in this entry. In the original workflow: Estimation of nucleated cell counts was performed using reference gene primer amplification. Profiled with immunoSEQ multiplex PCR; TCRdb holds only in-frame clones, not every one. That table gives V, J and clone size, and the DNA gave D and trimming. The sample holds approximately 300,000 clones, approximately 85% seen once. The CDR3 runs 19 residues. Germline V lookup: CDR1 MRHNA, CDR2 SNTAGT. The J segment lost 0 bases and the V segment lost 6 bases, leaving 9 bases of the junction unmatched. The data derive from a study of blood T cell repertoires in COVID-19. At the level of the study: COVID-19 samples, acute and convalescent, were from the United States, Italy and Spain. Sources were T cells, B-cell-depleted T cells, or PBMCs; the material itself was cDNA or gDNA.

Seattle researchers signed up patients amid active infection and tracked them longitudinally. This chain links TRBV6-4 with TRBJ2-1; the match to TRBD2 covers 15 bases. The specimen was peripheral blood. This receptor was obtained from a human donor with COVID-19, enrolled during active disease. The donor label of this sample is uncertain. This chain's CDR3 is CASSDGTSGRFRSYNEQFF. The CDR3, as DNA: TGTGCCAGCAGCGATGGGACTAGCGGGAGGTTCCGCTCCTACAATGAGCAGTTCTTC.